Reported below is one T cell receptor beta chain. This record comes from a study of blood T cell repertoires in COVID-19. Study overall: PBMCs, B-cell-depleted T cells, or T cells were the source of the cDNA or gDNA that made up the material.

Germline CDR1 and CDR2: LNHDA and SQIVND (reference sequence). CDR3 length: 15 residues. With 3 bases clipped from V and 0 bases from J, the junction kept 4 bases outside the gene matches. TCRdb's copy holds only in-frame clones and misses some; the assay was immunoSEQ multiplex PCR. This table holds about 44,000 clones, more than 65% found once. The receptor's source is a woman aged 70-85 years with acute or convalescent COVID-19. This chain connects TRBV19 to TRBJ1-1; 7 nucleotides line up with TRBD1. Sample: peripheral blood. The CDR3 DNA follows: TGTGCCAGTAGTATCGGACAGGCGGTGAACACTGAAGCTTTCTTT. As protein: CASSIGQAVNTEAFF.